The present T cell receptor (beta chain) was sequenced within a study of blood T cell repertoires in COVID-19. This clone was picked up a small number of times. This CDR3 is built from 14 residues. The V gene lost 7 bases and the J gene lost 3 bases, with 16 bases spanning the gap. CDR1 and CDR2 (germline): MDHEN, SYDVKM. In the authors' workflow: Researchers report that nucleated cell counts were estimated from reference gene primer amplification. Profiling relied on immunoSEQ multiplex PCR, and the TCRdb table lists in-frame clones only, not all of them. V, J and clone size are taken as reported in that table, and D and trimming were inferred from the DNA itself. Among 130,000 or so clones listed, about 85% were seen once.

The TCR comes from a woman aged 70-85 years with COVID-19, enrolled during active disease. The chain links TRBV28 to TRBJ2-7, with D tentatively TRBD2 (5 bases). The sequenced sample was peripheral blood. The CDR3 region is CASKGAGGSYEQYF. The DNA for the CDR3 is TGTGCCAGCAAAGGAGCAGGTGGGAGCTACGAGCAGTACTTC.